These T cell receptor beta chains were read from a single sample in a study of blood T cell repertoires in COVID-19. The method was immunoSEQ multiplex PCR; TCRdb's version includes in-frame clones alone and lacks a portion of them. The top ten clones hold around 5% of a sample with fewer than 150,000 clones, around nine tenths of them seen once. The specimen sequenced was peripheral blood. Receptors were obtained from a human donor in a cohort sampled during active COVID-19. The CDR3 runs from the conserved cysteine through the conserved F or W. Each record gives: CDR3 length, clone size, D gene, J gene, V gene, CDR3 protein, CDR3 DNA. The D gene is left open where the match is weak. Not every row has a clone size; where given, it reads once, few, many or a size class.

CDR3 length: 16
clone size: NA
D gene: NA
J gene: TRBJ2-1
V gene: TRBV7-9
CDR3 protein: CASSTGGWRLYNEQFF
CDR3 DNA: TGTGCCAGCAGCACAGGAGGGTGGAGATTATACAATGAGCAGTTCTTC

CDR3 length: 14
clone size: many
D gene: TRBD1
J gene: TRBJ2-3
V gene: TRBV5-4
CDR3 protein: CASSLQGATDTQYF
CDR3 DNA: TGTGCCAGCAGCTTGCAGGGGGCGACAGATACGCAGTATTTT

CDR3 length: 15
clone size: NA
D gene: NA
J gene: TRBJ1-3
V gene: TRBV7-9
CDR3 protein: CASSWRTVSGNTIYF
CDR3 DNA: TGTGCCAGCAGCTGGAGGACAGTCTCTGGAAACACCATATATTTT

CDR3 length: 15
clone size: once
D gene: TRBD2
J gene: TRBJ2-3
V gene: TRBV6-1
CDR3 protein: CASSENAGGADTQYF
CDR3 DNA: TGTGCCAGCAGTGAAAACGCGGGGGGCGCAGATACGCAGTATTTT

CDR3 length: 15
clone size: NA
D gene: TRBD2
J gene: TRBJ2-1
V gene: TRBV28
CDR3 protein: CASTLAGTGANEQFF
CDR3 DNA: TGTGCCAGCACCTTAGCGGGAACGGGCGCCAATGAGCAGTTCTTC

CDR3 length: 14
clone size: NA
D gene: TRBD1
J gene: TRBJ2-4
V gene: TRBV19
CDR3 protein: CASRRDRDSNIQYF
CDR3 DNA: TGTGCCAGCCGCCGGGACAGGGACTCAAACATTCAGTACTTC

CDR3 length: 13
clone size: NA
D gene: NA
J gene: TRBJ2-7
V gene: TRBV5-1
CDR3 protein: CASSSPGDYEQYF
CDR3 DNA: TGCGCCAGCAGCTCACCGGGAGACTACGAGCAGTACTTC

CDR3 length: 14
clone size: NA
D gene: NA
J gene: TRBJ1-2
V gene: TRBV16
CDR3 protein: CASSQFRGSDGYTF
CDR3 DNA: TGTGCCAGCAGCCAGTTCAGGGGCTCGGATGGCTACACCTTC

CDR3 length: 18
clone size: NA
D gene: TRBD2
J gene: TRBJ2-1
V gene: TRBV28
CDR3 protein: CASSLWRGRGLQRNEQFF
CDR3 DNA: TGTGCCAGCAGCCTATGGCGGGGGAGGGGACTACAGCGGAATGAGCAGTTCTTC

CDR3 length: 13
clone size: NA
D gene: TRBD2
J gene: TRBJ2-1
V gene: TRBV12-3/TRBV12-4
CDR3 protein: CASSPLTGGEQFF
CDR3 DNA: TGTGCCAGCAGTCCTCTCACGGGAGGGGAGCAGTTCTTC

CDR3 length: 14
clone size: NA
D gene: TRBD2
J gene: TRBJ2-1
V gene: TRBV5-4
CDR3 protein: CASSFLAGGNEQFF
CDR3 DNA: TGTGCCAGCAGCTTCCTAGCGGGAGGCAATGAGCAGTTCTTC

CDR3 length: 13
clone size: few
D gene: TRBD1
J gene: TRBJ1-2
V gene: TRBV7-2
CDR3 protein: CASSLPTGDGYTF
CDR3 DNA: TGTGCCAGCAGCCTCCCGACAGGGGATGGCTACACCTTC

CDR3 length: 15
clone size: NA
D gene: NA
J gene: TRBJ2-3
V gene: TRBV12-1
CDR3 protein: CASSPRTGTTDTQYF
CDR3 DNA: TGTGCCAGCAGCCCACGGACAGGGACCACAGATACGCAGTATTTT